The present entry profiles one T cell receptor (beta chain) with its context. Its target is unknown. This entry is derived from a study of beta chain features in type 1 diabetes. Study-wide context: Researchers looked at roughly 100,000,000 sorted cells across all samples.

Findings and caveats of the study: Within patients, naive, central memory and Treg TCRB repertoires seemed more similar than within healthy donors. Fewer insertions but more deletions were seen at VDJ junctions in type 1 diabetes patients.

Reverse transcribing all isolated RNA meant expressed TCRB transcripts were sequenced. Assay used: immunoSEQ multiplex PCR; TCRdb lists only in-frame clones, some missing. The sample carries roughly 130,000 clones, 9% to 9.5% recorded once. This TCR was recovered from a man between 18 and 29 years old in good health. Sample: central memory CD4+ T cells from blood.

DNA of the CDR3: TGTGCCAGCAGTCAGGATTATAACACAGATACGCAGTATTTT. Protein sequence: CASSQDYNTDTQYF. The chain links TRBV28 to TRBJ2-3; the D is unclear. Trimming left V 5 bases short and J 2 bases short, with 11 bases between. The germline gives CDR1 MDHEN, CDR2 SYDVKM. This CDR3 region has 14 residues.